This T cell receptor beta chain emerged from a study of blood T cell repertoires in COVID-19. The wider study: Material from acute and convalescent COVID-19 was sourced from the United States, Italy and Spain.

Using immunoSEQ multiplex PCR, the repertoire was profiled, and TCRdb retains in-frame clones only, with some absent. The sample contains roughly 80,000 clones, approximately 86% of which appear only once. This CDR3 has 12 amino acids. Per germline, CDR1 MDHEN and CDR2 SYDVKM. Deletions cut 6 bases from V and 6 bases from J, with 10 bases between. The receptor's source is a woman between 55 and 75 years old with acute or convalescent COVID-19. The genes are TRBV28 and TRBJ2-3, with unresolved D. The sample was peripheral blood. CDR3 sequence (DNA): TGTGCCAGCAGGGTAGCAGCTGATACGCAGTATTTT. This codes for CASRVAADTQYF.